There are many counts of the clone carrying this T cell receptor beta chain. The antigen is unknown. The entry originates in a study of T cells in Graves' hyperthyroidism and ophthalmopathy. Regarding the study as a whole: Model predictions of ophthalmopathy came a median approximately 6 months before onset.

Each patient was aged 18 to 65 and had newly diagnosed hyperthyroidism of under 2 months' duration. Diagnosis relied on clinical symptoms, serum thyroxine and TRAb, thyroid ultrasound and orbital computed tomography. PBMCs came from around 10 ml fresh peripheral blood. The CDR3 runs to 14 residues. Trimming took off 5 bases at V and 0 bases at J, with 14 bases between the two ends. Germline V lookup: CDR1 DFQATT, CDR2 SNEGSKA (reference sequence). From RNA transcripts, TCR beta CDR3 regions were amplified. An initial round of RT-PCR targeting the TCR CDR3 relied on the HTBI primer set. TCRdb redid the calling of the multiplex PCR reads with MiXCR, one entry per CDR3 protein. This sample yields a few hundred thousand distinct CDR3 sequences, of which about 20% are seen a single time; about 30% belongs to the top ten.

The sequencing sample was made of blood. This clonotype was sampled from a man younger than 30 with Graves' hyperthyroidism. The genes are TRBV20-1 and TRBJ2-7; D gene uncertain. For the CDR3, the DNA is TGCAGTGCTGACGGAGATGGATACTCCTACGAGCAGTACTTC. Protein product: CSADGDGYSYEQYF.